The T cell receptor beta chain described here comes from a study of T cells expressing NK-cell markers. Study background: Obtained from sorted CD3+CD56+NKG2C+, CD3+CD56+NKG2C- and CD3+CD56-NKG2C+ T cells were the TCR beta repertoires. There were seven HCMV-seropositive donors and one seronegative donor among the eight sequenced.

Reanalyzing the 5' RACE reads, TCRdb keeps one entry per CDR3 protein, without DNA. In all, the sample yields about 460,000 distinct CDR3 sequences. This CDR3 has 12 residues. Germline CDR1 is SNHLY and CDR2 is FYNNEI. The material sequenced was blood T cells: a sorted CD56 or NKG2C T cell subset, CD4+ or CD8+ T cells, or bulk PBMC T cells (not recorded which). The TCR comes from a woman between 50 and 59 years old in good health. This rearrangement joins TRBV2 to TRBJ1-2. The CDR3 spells CASSEALTYYTF. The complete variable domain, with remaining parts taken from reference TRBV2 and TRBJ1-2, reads EPEVTQTPSHQVTQMGQEVILRCVPISNHLYFYWYRQILGQKVEFLVSFYNNEISEKSEIFDDQFSVERPDGSNFTLKIRSTKLEDSAMYFCASSEALTYYTFGSGTRLTVV.